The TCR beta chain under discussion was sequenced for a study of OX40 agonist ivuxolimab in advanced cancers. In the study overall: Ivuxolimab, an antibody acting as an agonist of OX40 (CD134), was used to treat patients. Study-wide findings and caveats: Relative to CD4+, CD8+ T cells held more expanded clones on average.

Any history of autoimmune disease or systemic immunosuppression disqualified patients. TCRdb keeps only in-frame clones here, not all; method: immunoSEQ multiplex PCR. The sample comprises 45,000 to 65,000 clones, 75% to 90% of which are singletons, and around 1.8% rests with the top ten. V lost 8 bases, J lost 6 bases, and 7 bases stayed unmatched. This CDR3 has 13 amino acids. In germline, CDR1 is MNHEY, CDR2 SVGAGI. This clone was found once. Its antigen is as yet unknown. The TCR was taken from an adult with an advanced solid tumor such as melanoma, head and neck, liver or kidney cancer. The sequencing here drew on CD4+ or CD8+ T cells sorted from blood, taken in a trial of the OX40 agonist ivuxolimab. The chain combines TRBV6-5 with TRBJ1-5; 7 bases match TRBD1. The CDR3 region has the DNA TGTGCCAGCTCAGGGGGGACCACTCAGCCCCAGCATTTT. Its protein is CASSGGTTQPQHF.